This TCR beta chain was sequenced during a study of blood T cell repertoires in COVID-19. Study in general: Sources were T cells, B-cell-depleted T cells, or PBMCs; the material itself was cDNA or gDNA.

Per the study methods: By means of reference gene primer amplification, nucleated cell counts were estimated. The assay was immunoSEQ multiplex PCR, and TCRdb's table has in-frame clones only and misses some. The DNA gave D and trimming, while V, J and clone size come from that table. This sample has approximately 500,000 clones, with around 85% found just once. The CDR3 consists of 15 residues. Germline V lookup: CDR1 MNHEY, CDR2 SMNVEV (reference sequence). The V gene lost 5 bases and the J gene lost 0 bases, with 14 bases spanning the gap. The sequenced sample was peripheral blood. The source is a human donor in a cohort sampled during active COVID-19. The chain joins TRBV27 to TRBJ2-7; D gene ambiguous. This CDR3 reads CASSEAGLDSYEQYF. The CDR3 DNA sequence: TGTGCCAGCAGTGAAGCAGGCCTGGACTCCTACGAGCAGTACTTC.